A selection of T cell receptor beta chains follows, all from one sample in a study of cytomegalovirus exposure and HLA in healthy donors. Assay used: immunoSEQ multiplex PCR; TCRdb lists only in-frame clones, some missing. The sample comprises 130,000 to 150,000 clones, about 73% of which are singletons, and 3% rests with the top ten. The material sequenced was PBMCs. The source of these receptors is a man aged 35-49 years in good health and CMV-seropositive. CDR3s include the opening cysteine and the closing phenylalanine or tryptophan. The D gene is left open where the match is weak. Clone size is not always given. Where it is, it says once, few, many or a class for expanded clones.

TRBV7-3	TRBJ1-1	NA	NA	CASSLYEATEAFF	TGTGCCAGCAGCTTATATGAGGCCACTGAAGCTTTCTTT
TRBV7-2	TRBJ2-4	NA	NA	CASSLGQVENF	TGTGCCAGCAGCTTAGGGCAGGTAGAGAACTTC
TRBV11-1	TRBJ2-7	few	NA	CASSFSIGQGYEQYF	TGTGCCAGCAGCTTTTCGATAGGCCAGGGGTACGAGCAGTACTTC
TRBV9	TRBJ1-2	NA	NA	CASSEGTFPTGYTF	TGTGCCAGCAGCGAAGGGACTTTCCCCACAGGCTACACCTTC
TRBV10-2	TRBJ2-3	NA	NA	CASSPSSESTDTQYF	TGCGCCAGCAGTCCCTCTAGCGAAAGCACAGATACGCAGTATTTT
TRBV5-1	TRBJ1-1	NA	NA	CASSLAAGAGNTEAFF	TGCGCCAGCAGCTTAGCGGCAGGGGCAGGGAACACTGAAGCTTTCTTT
TRBV7-8	TRBJ2-7	once	TRBD1	CASSSRTGRRNEQYF	TGTGCCAGCAGCTCCAGGACAGGGAGGCGCAACGAGCAGTACTTC
TRBV28	TRBJ2-2	NA	NA	CASSFLARNTGELFF	TGTGCCAGCAGTTTTCTAGCCAGGAACACCGGGGAGCTGTTTTTT
TRBV29-1	TRBJ2-3	NA	TRBD1	CSVLSGQGLTDTQYF	TGCAGCGTTCTATCGGGACAGGGCTTAACAGATACGCAGTATTTT
TRBV29-1	TRBJ2-7	NA	NA	CSVSIEQPLYEQYF	TGCAGCGTTTCAATTGAACAGCCGCTCTACGAGCAGTACTTC
TRBV15	TRBJ2-1	NA	NA	CATSRDGITGNEQFF	TGTGCCACCAGCAGAGATGGGATAACGGGGAATGAGCAGTTCTTC
TRBV30	TRBJ1-5	few	TRBD1	CAWSRPGTGYQPQHF	TGTGCCTGGAGTCGCCCCGGGACAGGGTACCAGCCCCAGCATTTT
TRBV7-8	TRBJ2-3	few	TRBD2	CATSRSGLAGGVGQYF	TGTGCCACCTCTAGGTCGGGACTAGCGGGAGGTGTAGGGCAGTATTTT